This T cell receptor (beta chain) derives from a study of cytomegalovirus exposure and HLA in healthy donors. Study-level background: Out of 350 to 400 genotyped donors, roughly 78% belonged to the Caucasian-associated ancestry cluster. Overall study results and limits: 150 or so TCR beta chains were listed as cytomegalovirus-associated. TCR beta sequences reportedly predicted the HLA-A and HLA-B alleles of most subjects accurately. The study assumed roughly uniform donor sequencing depth for presence/absence analyses.

The ends were cut back, 4 bases at V and 4 bases at J, with 4 bases in the middle. The germline gives CDR1 SGHNT, CDR2 YYREEE (reference sequence). The CDR3 spans 11 residues. Points on this clone: Its antigen is unknown.

With 60 Vbeta and 13 Jbeta primers, the PCR was carried out. Only in-frame clones appear in the TCRdb table, and some are missing; sequencing was by immunoSEQ multiplex PCR. The sample lists roughly 100,000 clones, 70% occurring once. The TCR sequence derives from a middle-aged man in good health and CMV-seropositive. V usage is TRBV5-4 and J usage is TRBJ2-3, with D hard to call. Sequencing used PBMCs. The CDR3 here is CASSESDTQYF. CDR3 coding DNA: TGTGCCAGCAGCGAGTCAGATACGCAGTATTTT.